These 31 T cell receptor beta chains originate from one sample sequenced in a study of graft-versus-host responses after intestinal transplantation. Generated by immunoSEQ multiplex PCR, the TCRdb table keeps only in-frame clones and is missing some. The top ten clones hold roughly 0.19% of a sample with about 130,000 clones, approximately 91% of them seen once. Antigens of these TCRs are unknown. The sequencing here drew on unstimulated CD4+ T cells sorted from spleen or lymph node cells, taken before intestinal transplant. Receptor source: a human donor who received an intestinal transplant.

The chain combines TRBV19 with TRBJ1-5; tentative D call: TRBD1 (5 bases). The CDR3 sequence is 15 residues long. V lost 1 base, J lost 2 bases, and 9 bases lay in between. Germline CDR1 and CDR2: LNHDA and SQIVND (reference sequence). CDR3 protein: CASSIARGGNQPQHF. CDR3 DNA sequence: TGTGCCAGTAGTATAGCTCGGGGGGGCAATCAGCCCCAGCATTTT.

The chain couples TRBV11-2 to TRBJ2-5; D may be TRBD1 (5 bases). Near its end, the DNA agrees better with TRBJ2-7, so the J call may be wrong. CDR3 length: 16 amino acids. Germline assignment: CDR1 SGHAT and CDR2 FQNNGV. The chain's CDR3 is CASSPQGHANPSEQYF. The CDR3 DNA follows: TGTGCCAGCAGCCCCCAAGGACATGCCAACCCCTCCGAGCAGTACTTC.

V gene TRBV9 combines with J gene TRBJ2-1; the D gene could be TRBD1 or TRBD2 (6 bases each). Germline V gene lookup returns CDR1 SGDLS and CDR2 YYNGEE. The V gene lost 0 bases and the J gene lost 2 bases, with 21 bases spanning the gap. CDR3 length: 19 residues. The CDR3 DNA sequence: TGTGCCAGCAGCGTAGGTCCCAGGGGCTCTGGGGGGACCTACAATGAGCAGTTCTTC. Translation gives CASSVGPRGSGGTYNEQFF.

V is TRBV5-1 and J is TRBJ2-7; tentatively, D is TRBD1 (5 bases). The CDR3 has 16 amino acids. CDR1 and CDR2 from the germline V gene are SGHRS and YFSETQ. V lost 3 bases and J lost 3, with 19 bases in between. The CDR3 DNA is TGCGCCAGCAGCTATAATGACAGCCCCGGCGGCTACGAGCAGTACTTC. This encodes CASSYNDSPGGYEQYF.

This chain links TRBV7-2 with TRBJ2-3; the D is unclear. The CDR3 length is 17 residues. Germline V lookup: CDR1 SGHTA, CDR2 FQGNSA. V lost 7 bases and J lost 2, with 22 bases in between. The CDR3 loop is CASTSGVSASFTDTQYF. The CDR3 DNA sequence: TGTGCCAGCACCTCTGGGGTTAGTGCATCCTTCACAGATACGCAGTATTTT.

The CDR3 region has the DNA TGTGCCAGCAGTGGAAGAAAGAGGCCCCAGCATTTT. Residues: CASSGRKRPQHF. The rearrangement links TRBV28 to TRBJ1-5, with D hard to call. CDR1 is MDHEN and CDR2 is SYDVKM in the germline V gene. V dropped 5 bases and J dropped 9 bases, with 11 bases sitting between them. The CDR3 has 12 amino acids.

CDR3 protein: CASSYSPGLSYEQYF. The CDR3 DNA sequence: TGTGCCAGCAGTTACTCTCCGGGACTCTCCTACGAGCAGTACTTC. The chain carries TRBV6-6 and TRBJ2-7, with a tentative D call TRBD2 (6 bases). Germline V lookup: CDR1 MNHNY, CDR2 SVGAGI (reference sequence). The CDR3 sequence is 15 residues long. Trimming removed 0 bases at V and 0 bases at J, with 9 bases between.

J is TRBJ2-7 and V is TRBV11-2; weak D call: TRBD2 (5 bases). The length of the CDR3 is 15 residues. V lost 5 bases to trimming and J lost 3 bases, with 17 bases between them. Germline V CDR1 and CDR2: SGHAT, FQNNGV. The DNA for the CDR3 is TGTGCCAGCAGCCAGCCTTTTTTACTAGACTACGAGCAGTACTTC. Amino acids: CASSQPFLLDYEQYF.

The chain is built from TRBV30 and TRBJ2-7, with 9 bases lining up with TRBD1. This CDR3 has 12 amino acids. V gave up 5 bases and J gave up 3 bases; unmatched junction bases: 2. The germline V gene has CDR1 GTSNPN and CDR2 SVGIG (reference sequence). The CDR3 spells CAWGTGFYEQYF. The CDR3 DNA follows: TGTGCCTGGGGGACAGGGTTCTACGAGCAGTACTTC.

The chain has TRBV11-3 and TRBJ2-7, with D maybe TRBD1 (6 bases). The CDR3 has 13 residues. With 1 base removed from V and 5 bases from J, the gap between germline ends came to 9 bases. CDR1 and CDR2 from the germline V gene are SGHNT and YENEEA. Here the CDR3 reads CASSLAQGDEQYF. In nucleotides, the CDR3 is TGTGCCAGCAGCTTAGCACAGGGAGACGAGCAGTACTTC.

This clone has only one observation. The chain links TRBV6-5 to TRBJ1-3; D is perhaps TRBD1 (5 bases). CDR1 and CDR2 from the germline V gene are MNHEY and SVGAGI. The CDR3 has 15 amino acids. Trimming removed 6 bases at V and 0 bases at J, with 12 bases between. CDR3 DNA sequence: TGTGCCAGCAGCAGTGGACAACACTCTGGAAACACCATATATTTT. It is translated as CASSSGQHSGNTIYF.

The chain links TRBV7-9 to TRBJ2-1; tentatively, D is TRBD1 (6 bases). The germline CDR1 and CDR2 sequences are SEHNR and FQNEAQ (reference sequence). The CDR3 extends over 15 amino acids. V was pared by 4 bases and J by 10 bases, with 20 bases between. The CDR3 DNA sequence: TGTGCCAGCAGCTCCCTAGGGGGTTCCTTTTGGGAGCAGTTCTTC. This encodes CASSSLGGSFWEQFF.

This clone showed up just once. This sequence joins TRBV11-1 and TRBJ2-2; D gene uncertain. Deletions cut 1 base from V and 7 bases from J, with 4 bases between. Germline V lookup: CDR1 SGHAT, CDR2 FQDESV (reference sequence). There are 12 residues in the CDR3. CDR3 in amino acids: CASSLGVGELFF. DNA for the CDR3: TGTGCCAGCAGCTTAGGGGTCGGGGAGCTGTTTTTT.

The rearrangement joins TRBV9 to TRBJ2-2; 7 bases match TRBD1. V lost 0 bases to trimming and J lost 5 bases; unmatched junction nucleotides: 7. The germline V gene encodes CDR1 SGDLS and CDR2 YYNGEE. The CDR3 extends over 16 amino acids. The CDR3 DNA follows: TGTGCCAGCAGCGTAGTATTGGGACAGAGGACCGGGGAGCTGTTTTTT. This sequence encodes CASSVVLGQRTGELFF.

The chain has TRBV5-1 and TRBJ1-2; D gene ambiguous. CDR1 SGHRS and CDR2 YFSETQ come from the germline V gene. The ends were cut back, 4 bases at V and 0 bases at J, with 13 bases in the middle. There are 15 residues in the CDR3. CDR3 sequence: CASSQMDGSNYGYTF. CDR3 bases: TGCGCCAGCAGCCAGATGGACGGATCTAACTATGGCTACACCTTC. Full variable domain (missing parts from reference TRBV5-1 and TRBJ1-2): KAGVTQTPRYLIKTRGQQVTLSCSPISGHRSVSWYQQTPGQGLQFLFEYFSETQRNKGNFPGRFSGRQFSNSRSEMNVSTLELGDSALYLCASSQMDGSNYGYTFGSGTRLTVV.

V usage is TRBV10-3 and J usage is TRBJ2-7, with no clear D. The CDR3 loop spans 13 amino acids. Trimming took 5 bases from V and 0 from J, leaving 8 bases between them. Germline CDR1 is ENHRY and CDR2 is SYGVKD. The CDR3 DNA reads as TGTGCCATCAGTTTCACAGACTCCTACGAGCAGTACTTC. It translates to CAISFTDSYEQYF.

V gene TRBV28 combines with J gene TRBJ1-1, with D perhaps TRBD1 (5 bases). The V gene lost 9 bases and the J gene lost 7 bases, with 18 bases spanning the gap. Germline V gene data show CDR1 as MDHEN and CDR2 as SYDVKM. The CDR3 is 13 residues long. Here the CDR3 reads CASRDPLRGEAFF. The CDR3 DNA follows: TGTGCCAGTCGGGACCCTTTAAGGGGTGAAGCTTTCTTT.

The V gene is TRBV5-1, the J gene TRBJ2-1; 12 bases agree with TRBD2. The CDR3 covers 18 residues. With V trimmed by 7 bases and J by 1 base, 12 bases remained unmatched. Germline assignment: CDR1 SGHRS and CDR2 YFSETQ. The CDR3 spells CASFGGTSGPLSYNEQFF. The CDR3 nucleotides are TGCGCCAGCTTCGGTGGGACTAGCGGGCCCTTGTCCTACAATGAGCAGTTCTTC.

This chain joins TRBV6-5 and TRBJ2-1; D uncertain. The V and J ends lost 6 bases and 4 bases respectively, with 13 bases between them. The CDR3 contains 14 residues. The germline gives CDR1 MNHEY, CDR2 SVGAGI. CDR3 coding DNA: TGTGCCAGCAGAGTTACGCACAATTACAATGAGCAGTTCTTC. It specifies CASRVTHNYNEQFF.

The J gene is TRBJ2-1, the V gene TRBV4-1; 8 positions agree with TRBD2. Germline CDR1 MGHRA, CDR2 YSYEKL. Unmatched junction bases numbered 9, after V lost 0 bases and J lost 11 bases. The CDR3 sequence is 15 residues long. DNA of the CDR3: TGCGCCAGCAGCCAAGAACGGGATACTAGCGGAAAGCAGTTCTTC. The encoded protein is CASSQERDTSGKQFF.

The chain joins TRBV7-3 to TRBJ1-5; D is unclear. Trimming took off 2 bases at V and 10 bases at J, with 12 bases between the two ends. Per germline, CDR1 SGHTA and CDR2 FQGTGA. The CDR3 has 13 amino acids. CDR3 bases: TGTGCCAGCAGCTTAGCAGTTTTGCGCCCCCAGCATTTT. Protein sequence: CASSLAVLRPQHF.

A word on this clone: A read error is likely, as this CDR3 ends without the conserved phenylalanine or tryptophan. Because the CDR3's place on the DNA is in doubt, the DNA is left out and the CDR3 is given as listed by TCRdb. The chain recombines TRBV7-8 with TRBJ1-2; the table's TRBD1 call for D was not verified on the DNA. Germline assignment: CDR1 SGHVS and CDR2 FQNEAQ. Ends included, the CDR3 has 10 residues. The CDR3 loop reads CASSLGARLA.

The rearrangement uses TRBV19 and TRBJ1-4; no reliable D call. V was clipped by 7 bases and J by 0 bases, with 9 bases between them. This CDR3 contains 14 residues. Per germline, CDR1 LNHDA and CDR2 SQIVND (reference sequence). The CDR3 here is CASKGPTTNEKLFF. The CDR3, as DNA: TGTGCCAGTAAGGGCCCTACAACTAATGAAAAACTGTTTTTT.

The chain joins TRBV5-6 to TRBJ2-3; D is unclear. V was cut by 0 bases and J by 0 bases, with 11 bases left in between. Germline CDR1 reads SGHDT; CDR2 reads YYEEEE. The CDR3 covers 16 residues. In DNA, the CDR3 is TGTGCCAGCAGCTTGGGGGTAGCACCTAGCACAGATACGCAGTATTTT. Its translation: CASSLGVAPSTDTQYF.

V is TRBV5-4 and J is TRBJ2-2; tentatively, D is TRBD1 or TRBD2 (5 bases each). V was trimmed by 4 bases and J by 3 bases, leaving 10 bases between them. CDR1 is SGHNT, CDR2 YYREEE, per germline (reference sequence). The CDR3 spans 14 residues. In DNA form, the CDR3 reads TGTGCCAGCAGCCCCGGGACGCACACCGGGGAGCTGTTTTTT. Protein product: CASSPGTHTGELFF.

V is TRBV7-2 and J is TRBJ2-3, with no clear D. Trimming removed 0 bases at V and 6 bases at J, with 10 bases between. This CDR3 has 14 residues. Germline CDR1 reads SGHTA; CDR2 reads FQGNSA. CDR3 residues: CASSLARRSDTQYF. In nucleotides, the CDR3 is TGTGCCAGCAGCTTAGCGCGTAGATCGGATACGCAGTATTTT.

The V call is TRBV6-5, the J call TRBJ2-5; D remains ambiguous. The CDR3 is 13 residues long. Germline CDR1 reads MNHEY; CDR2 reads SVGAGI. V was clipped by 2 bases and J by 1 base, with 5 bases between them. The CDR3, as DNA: TGTGCCAGCAGTTACACGGTCCAAGAGACCCAGTACTTC. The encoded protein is CASSYTVQETQYF.

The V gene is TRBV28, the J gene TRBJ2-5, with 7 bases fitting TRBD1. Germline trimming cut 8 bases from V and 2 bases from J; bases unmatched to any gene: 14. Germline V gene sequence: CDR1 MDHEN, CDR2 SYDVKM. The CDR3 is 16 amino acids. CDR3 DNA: TGTGCCAGCGCAAGCATCGACAGGGTCGGGCAAGAGACCCAGTACTTC. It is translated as CASASIDRVGQETQYF.

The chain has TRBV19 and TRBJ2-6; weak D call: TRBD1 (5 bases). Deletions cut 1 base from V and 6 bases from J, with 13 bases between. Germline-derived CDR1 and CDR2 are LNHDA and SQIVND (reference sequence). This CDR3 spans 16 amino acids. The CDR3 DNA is TGTGCCAGTAGTATAGGCGAAGGGGCCCCGGCCAACGTCCTGACTTTC. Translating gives CASSIGEGAPANVLTF.

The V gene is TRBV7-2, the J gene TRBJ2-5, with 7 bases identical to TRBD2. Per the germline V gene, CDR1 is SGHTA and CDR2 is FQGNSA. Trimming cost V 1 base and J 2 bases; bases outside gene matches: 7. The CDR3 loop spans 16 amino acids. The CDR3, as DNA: TGTGCCAGCAGCTTAGGATGGGGGGGGAATCAAGAGACCCAGTACTTC. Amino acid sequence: CASSLGWGGNQETQYF.

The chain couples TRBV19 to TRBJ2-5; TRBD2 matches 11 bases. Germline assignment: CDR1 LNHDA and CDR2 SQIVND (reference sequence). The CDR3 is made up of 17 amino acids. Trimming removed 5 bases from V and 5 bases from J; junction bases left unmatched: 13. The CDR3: CASSPRVAGGPGETQYF. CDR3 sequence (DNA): TGTGCCAGTAGTCCCCGGGTAGCGGGAGGGCCAGGGGAGACCCAGTACTTC.